This note documents a single TCR beta chain sequence. This record belongs to a study of T-cell reconstitution after alpha-beta-depleted transplantation in children. The germline V gene has CDR1 SGHTA and CDR2 FQGNSA. The CDR3 has 16 amino acids. Trimming left V 5 bases short and J 2 bases short, with 16 bases between. Unique molecular identifiers were incorporated into the prepared TCRbeta library. TCRdb used MiXCR to reprocess the PCR reads, holding one entry per CDR3 protein. The sample holds about 610,000 distinct CDR3 sequences, roughly a tenth seen once. The receptor comes from a human donor who donated a stem cell graft to a child with acute myeloid leukemia. The chain uses TRBV7-2 and TRBJ2-1, with TRBD2 as a possible D gene (5 bases). The specimen was PBMCs from the stem cell graft donor, collected from the stem cell graft. CDR3 sequence reads: CASSLEVAQAYNEQFF. The CDR3 nucleotides read TGTGCCAGCAGCCTAGAGGTAGCGCAAGCCTACAATGAGCAGTTCTTC.